The T cell receptor (beta chain) under discussion was sequenced for a study of T cells in Graves' hyperthyroidism and ophthalmopathy. Study-level findings and limits: Stable hyperthyroidism was separated from ophthalmopathy by a model based on 13 V-J features.

The PBMCs had their origin in approximately 10 ml of fresh peripheral blood. From RNA transcripts, TCR beta CDR3 regions were amplified. First-round RT-PCR of the TCR CDR3 relied on the HTBI primer set. TCRdb ran MiXCR on the multiplex PCR reads and lists one entry per CDR3 protein. Among about 600,000 distinct CDR3 sequences listed, roughly 15% were seen once. Trimming shortened V by 3 bases and J by 5 bases, and 19 bases separated the two germline ends. CDR3 length: 16 amino acids. The germline V gene encodes CDR1 SGHVS and CDR2 FNYEAQ. This clonotype was seen a few times. Its antigen is unknown. The source is a woman aged 40 to 55 with Graves' ophthalmopathy. Sequencing input: blood. This chain connects TRBV7-6 to TRBJ2-5; TRBD1 is a possible D gene (8 bases). The CDR3 region is CASSLEQGGFGETQYF. The CDR3 DNA is TGTGCCAGCAGCTTGGAACAGGGGGGGTTCGGGGAGACCCAGTACTTC.